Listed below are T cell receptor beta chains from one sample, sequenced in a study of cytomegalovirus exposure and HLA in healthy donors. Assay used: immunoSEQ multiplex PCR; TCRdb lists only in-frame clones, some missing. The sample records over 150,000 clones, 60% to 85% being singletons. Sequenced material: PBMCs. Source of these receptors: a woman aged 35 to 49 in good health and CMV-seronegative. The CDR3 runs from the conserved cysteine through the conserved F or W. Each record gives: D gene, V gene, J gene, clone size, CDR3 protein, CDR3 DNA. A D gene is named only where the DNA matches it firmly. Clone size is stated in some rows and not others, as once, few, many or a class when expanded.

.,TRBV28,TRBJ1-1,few,CASSFREANTEAFF,TGTGCCAGCAGTTTCCGGGAAGCAAACACTGAAGCTTTCTTT
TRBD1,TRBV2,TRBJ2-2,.,CASSDGGQGLTGELFF,TGTGCCAGCAGTGACGGCGGACAGGGATTAACCGGGGAGCTGTTTTTT
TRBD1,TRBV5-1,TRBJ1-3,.,CASSRDRGYGNTIYF,TGCGCCAGCAGCCGGGACAGGGGGTACGGAAACACCATATATTTT
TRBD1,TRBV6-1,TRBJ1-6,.,CASSVRDRENSPLHF,TGTGCCAGCAGTGTCCGGGACAGGGAAAATTCACCCCTCCACTTT
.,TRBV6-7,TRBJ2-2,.,CASSNRRLTDGELFF,TGTGCCAGCAGTAACAGACGATTAACGGACGGGGAGCTGTTTTTT
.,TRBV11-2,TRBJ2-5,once,CASSIADQETQYF,TGTGCCAGCAGCATCGCAGATCAAGAGACCCAGTACTTC
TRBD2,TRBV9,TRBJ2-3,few,CASSVGAGAGDTQYF,TGTGCCAGCAGCGTAGGGGCGGGAGCAGGAGATACGCAGTATTTT
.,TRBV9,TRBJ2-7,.,CASSPRSAYEQYF,TGTGCCAGCAGCCCCCGATCGGCCTACGAGCAGTACTTC
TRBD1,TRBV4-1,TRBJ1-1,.,CASSQVKAGGVNTEAFF,TGCGCCAGCAGCCAAGTTAAGGCAGGGGGCGTGAACACTGAAGCTTTCTTT
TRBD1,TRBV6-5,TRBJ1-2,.,CASSSAGTGNYGYTF,TGTGCCAGCAGTTCCGCCGGGACAGGGAACTATGGCTACACCTTC
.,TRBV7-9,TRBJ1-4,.,CASSLREEKLFF,TGTGCCAGCAGCTTGCGAGAGGAAAAACTGTTTTTT
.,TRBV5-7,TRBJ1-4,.,CASSLGLTAVRANEKLFF,TGTGCCAGCAGCTTGGGTCTGACCGCCGTGCGGGCTAATGAAAAACTGTTTTTT
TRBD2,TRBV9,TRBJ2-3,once,CASSPPGGSTDTQYF,TGTGCCAGCAGCCCCCCCGGGGGGTCCACAGATACGCAGTATTTT
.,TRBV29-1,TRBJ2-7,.,CSVRHQGGGYEQYF,TGCAGCGTTCGTCACCAGGGGGGCGGTTACGAGCAGTACTTC